This TCR beta chain was sequenced for a study of Graves' ophthalmopathy and Graves' hyperthyroidism. General study results and limits: Built on 13 signatures, a model told ophthalmopathy apart from stable hyperthyroidism with almost 90% sensitivity and 81.08% specificity. With roughly 69% sensitivity and about 72% specificity, the model predicted ophthalmopathy progression. Most clonotypes expanded in thyroid above 0.001 frequency were present in blood too.

To note about this clonotype: Its antigen is not identified.

Researchers took RNA transcripts and amplified TCR beta CDR3 regions from them. Investigators did first-round RT-PCR with HTBI primers, then second-round multiplex PCR. TCRdb reprocessed the multiplex PCR reads with MiXCR, giving one entry per CDR3 protein. The table shows about 500,000 distinct CDR3 sequences, with under 45% occurring only once. Diagnostic conclusions were grounded in clinical symptoms, serum thyroxine, TRAb, thyroid ultrasound and orbital computed tomography. The source of this sequence is an adult man with Graves' hyperthyroidism. The sample consisted of peripheral blood or thyroid tissue (not recorded which).

The CDR3 bases are TGTGCCACCAGCGGGACTAGTCGCGGGCGGGAGACCCAGTACTTC. This translates into CATSGTSRGRETQYF. V and J are TRBV15 and TRBJ2-5, with 8 bases identical to TRBD2. Germline CDR1 reads LNHNV; CDR2 reads YYDKDF (reference sequence). The J segment lost 5 bases and the V segment lost 5 bases, leaving 10 bases of the junction unmatched. CDR3 size: 15 residues.